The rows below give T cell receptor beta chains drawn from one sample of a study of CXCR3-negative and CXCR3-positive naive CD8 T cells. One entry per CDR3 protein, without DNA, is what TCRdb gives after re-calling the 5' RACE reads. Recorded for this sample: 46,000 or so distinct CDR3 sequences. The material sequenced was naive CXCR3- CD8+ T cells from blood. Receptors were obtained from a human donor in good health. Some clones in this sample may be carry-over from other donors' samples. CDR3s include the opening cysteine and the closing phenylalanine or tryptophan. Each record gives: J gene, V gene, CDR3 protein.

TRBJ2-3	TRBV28	CASTQLAGASDTQYF
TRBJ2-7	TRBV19	CASSIGGTYEQYF
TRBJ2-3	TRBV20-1	CSAVAGESTDTQYF
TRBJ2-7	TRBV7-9	CASRSIGPSYEQYF
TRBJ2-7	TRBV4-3	CASSQDPGGYEQYF
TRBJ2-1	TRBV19	CASSLGQQQFF
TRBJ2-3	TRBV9	CASSWTGGDTQYF
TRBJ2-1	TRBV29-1	CSVDWDYNEQFF
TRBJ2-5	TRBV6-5	CASSYSWGRQETQYF
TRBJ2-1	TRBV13	CASSVGQDNEQFF
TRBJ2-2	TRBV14	CASSQEYTGELFF
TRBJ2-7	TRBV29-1	CSPPGKMWNEQYF
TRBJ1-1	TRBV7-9	CASSLSHGWYGTEAFF
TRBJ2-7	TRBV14	CASSQVGESYEQYF
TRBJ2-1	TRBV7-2	CASSFRAYGYNEQFF
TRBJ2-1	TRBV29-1	CSVGLAGDLYNEQFF
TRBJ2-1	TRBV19	CASSIRGRDEQFF
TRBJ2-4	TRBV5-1	CASSSRTGTDKNIQYF
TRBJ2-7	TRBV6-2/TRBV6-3	CASRTGNYEQYF
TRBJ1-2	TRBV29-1	CSVYGTDGYTF
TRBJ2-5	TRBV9	CASSVETGRGETQYF
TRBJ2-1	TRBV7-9	CASSQSNSGGSYDEQFF
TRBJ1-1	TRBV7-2	CASSLADRNTEAFF
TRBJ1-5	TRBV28	CASSFTQPQHF
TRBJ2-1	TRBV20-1	CSAGTGGISLF
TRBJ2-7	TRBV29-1	CSVVWGRWGLAGVHYEQYF
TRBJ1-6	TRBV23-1	CASSQSRRNNSPLHF
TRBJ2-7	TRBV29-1	CSVTLSNEQYF
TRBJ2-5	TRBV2	CASSDMGYEQYF
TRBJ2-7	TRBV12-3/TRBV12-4	CTSSAGVYEQYF
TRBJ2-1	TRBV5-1	CASSLLEGALGDEQFF
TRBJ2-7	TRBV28	CASTLGGYEQYF
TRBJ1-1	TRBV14	CASSRVGEGTEAFF
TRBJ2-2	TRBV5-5	CASSYEDPDTGELFF
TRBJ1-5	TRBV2	CASSEWESGGDQPQHF
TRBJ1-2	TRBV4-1	CASSQGDGSARGYGYTF
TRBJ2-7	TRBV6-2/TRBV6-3	CASSPRGANYEQYF
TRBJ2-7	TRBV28	CASSFQLAGSYEQYF
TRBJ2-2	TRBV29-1	CSGRRGQDTGELFF
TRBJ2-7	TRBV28	CASITSSRAPYEQYF
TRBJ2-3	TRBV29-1	CSVEVGRGGADTQYF
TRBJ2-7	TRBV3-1	CASSQGIREQYF
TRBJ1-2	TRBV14	CASSQTTGIYGYTF
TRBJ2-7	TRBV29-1	CSAHLHTGDSYEQYF
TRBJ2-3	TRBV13	CASSSSRGSDTQYF
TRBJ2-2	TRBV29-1	CSVNRDTGELFF
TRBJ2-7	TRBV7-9	CASSLSDYEQYF
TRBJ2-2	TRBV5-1	CASSQAGPNTGELFF
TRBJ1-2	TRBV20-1	CSARGLAGINYGYTF
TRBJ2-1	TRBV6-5	CASSNPLVFNEQFF